This T cell receptor (beta chain) was captured in a study of T-cell reconstitution after alpha-beta-depleted transplantation in children. Researchers prepared the TCRbeta library using unique molecular identifiers, the study reports. One entry per CDR3 protein results from TCRdb running MiXCR on the PCR reads. The sample has some 640,000 distinct CDR3 sequences, around a sixth seen once; the top ten hold 1.1%. Germline CDR1 and CDR2: SQVTM and ANQGSEA. V trimming: 6 bases; J trimming: 2 bases; junction bases outside the gene matches: 6. This CDR3 has 13 residues. This clonotype was recorded many times.

The sequencing used PBMCs from the stem cell graft donor, collected from the stem cell graft. The TCR was taken from a human donor who donated a stem cell graft to a child with acute myeloid leukemia. This chain links TRBV29-1 with TRBJ2-7; 8 bases line up with TRBD1. The DNA of the CDR3 is TGCAGCGTCACAGGGGGTTCTACCTACGAGCAGTACTTC. Its translation: CSVTGGSTYEQYF.